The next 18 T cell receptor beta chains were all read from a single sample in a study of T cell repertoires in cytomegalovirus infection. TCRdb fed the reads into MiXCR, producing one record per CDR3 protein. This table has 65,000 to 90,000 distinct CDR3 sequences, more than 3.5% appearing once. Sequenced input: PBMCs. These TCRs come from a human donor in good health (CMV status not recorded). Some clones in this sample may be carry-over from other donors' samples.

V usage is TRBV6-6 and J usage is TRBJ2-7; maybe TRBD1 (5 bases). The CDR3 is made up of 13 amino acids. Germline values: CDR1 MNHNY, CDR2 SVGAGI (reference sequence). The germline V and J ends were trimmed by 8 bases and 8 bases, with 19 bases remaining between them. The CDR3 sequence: CASSVPPGAKQYF. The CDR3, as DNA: TGTGCCAGCTCTGTTCCCCCTGGGGCCAAGCAGTACTTC.

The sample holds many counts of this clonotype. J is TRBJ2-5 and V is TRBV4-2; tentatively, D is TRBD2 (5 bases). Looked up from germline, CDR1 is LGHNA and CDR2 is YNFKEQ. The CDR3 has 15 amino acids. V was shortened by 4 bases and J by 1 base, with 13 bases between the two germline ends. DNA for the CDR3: TGTGCCAGCAGCCCGCGGACTGATCGCCAAGAGACCCAGTACTTC. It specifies CASSPRTDRQETQYF.

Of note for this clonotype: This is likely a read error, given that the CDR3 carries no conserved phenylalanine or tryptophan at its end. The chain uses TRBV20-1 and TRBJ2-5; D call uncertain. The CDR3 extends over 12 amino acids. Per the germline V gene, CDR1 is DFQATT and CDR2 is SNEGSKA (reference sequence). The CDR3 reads CSAIVAQGTQYL. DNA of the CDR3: TGCAGTGCTATTGTGGCCCAAGGGACCCAGTACTTA.

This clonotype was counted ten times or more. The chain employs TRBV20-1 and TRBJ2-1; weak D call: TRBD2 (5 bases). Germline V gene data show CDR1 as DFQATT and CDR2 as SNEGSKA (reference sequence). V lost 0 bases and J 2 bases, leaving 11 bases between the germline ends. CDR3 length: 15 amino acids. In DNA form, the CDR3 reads TGCAGTGCTAGAGACGGGGAGCAGGCCTACAATGAGCAGTTCTTC. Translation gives CSARDGEQAYNEQFF.

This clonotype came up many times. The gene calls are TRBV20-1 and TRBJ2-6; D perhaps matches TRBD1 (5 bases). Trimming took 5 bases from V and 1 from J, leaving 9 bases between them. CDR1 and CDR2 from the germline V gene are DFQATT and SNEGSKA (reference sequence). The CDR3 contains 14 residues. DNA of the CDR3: TGCAGTGCTCACCCAGGGTCTGGGGCCAACGTCCTGACTTTC. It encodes CSAHPGSGANVLTF.

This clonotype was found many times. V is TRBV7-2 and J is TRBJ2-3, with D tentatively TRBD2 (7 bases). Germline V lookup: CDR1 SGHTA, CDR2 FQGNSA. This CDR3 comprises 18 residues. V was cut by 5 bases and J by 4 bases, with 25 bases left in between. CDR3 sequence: CASSPIGGAGSRPDTQYF. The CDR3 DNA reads TGTGCCAGCAGCCCAATAGGGGGGGCAGGGAGCCGTCCAGATACGCAGTATTTT.

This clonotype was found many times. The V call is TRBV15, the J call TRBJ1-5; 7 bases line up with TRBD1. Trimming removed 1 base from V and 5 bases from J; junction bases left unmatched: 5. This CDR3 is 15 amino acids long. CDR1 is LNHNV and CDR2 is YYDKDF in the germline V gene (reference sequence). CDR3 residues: CATSRVGDRDQPQHF. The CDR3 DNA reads TGTGCCACCAGCAGAGTCGGGGACAGAGATCAGCCCCAGCATTTT.

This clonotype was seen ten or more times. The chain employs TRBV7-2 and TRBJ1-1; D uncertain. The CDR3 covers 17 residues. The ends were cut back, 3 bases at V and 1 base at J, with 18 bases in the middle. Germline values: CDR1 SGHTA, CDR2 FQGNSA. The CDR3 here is CASSFYLPGGQNTEAFF. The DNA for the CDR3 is TGTGCCAGCAGCTTTTACCTCCCCGGTGGCCAGAACACTGAAGCTTTCTTT.

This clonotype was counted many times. In DNA, the CDR3 is TGTGCCAGCAGCCCGAGGACAGGGAGGGGCACTGAAGCTTTCTTT. Translation gives CASSPRTGRGTEAFF. V is TRBV7-8 and J is TRBJ1-1; 8 nucleotides agree with TRBD1. The CDR3 runs 15 residues. Germline V CDR1 and CDR2: SGHVS, FQNEAQ. The trim removed 5 bases at V and 4 bases at J, leaving 9 bases unmatched.

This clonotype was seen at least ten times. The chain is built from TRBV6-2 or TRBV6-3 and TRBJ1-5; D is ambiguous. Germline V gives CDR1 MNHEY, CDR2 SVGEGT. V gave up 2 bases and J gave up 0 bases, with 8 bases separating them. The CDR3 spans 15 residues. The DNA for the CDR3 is TGTGCCAGCAGTTACCCGTCCCATAGCAATCAGCCCCAGCATTTT. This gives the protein CASSYPSHSNQPQHF.

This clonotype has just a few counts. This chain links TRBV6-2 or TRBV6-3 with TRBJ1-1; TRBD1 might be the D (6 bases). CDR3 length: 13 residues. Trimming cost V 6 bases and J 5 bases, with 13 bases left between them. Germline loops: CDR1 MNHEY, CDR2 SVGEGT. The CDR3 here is CASRFVGGTEAFF. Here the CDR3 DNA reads TGTGCCAGCAGGTTCGTAGGGGGAACTGAAGCTTTCTTT.

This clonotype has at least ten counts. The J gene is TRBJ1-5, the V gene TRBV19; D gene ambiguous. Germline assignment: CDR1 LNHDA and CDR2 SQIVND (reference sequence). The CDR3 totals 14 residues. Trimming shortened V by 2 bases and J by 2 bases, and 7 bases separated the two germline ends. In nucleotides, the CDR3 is TGTGCCAGTAGTATACTTCTAGGCAATCAGCCCCAGCATTTT. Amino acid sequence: CASSILLGNQPQHF.

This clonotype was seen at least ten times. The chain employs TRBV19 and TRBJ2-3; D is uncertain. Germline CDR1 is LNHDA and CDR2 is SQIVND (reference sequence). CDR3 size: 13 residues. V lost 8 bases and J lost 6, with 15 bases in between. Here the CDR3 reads CASRVIASDTQYF. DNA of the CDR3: TGTGCCAGTCGGGTGATAGCTTCGGATACGCAGTATTTT.

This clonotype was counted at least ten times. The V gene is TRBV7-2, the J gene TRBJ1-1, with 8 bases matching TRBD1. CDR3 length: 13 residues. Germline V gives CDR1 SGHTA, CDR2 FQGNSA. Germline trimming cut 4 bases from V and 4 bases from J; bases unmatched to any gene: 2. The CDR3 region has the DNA TGTGCCAGCAGCTGGGACAGGAGCACTGAAGCTTTCTTT. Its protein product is CASSWDRSTEAFF.

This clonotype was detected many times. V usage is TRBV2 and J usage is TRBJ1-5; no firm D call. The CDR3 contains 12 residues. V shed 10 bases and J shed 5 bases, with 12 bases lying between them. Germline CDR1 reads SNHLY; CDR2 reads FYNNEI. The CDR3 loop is CATTRRDQPQHF. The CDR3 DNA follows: TGTGCCACCACACGGAGGGATCAGCCCCAGCATTTT.

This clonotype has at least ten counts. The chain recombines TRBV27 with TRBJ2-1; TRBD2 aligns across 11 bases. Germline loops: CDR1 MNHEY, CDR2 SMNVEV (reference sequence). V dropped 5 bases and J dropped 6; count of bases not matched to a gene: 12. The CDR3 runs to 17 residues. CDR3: CASSPALAGGPINEQFF. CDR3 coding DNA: TGTGCCAGCAGTCCGGCATTAGCGGGGGGGCCTATCAATGAGCAGTTCTTC.

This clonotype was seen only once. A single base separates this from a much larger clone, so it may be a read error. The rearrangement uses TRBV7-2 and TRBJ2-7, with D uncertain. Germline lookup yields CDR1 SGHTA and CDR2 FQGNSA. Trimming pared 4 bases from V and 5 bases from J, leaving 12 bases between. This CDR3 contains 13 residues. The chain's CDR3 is CASSSAGIHEQYF. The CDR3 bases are TGTGCCAGCAGCTCAGCTGGGATCCACGAGCAGTACTTC.

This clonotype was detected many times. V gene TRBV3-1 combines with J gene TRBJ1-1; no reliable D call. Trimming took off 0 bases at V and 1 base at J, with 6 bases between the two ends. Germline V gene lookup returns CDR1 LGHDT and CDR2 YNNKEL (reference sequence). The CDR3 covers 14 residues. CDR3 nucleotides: TGTGCCAGCAGCCAAGATTGGGGGAACACTGAAGCTTTCTTT. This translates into CASSQDWGNTEAFF.